What follows are 10 T cell receptor beta chains derived from one specimen sequenced in a study of shared clonotypes between healthy human individuals (dated by TCRdb to the early 2020s). The library was built by means of the immunoSEQ multiplex PCR assay. TCRdb took over this immuneACCESS table, retaining in-frame rearrangements with V and J assigned. Such tables are incomplete; in checked studies, under half of the missing clones stem from an unresolved V gene, and the remainder is unexplained. The sample table lists 150,000 to 200,000 clones, 85% to 95% of them with a count of one. The ten largest clones add up to 0.067% of the sample. Sequenced: naive CD4+ T cells sorted from blood. The sample's cell subset or site label, in plain terms: CD45RA+ positively selected. These TCRs come from a woman aged 25 to 39 in good health.

This sequence joins TRBV30 and TRBJ1-6; D is uncertain. With 7 bases removed from V and 8 bases from J, the gap between germline ends came to 21 bases. This CDR3 has 15 amino acids. Germline V gene lookup returns CDR1 GTSNPN and CDR2 SVGIG (reference sequence). CDR3 residues: CASRSGSGPDSPLHF. The CDR3 DNA reads as TGTGCCTCCAGGTCCGGTTCCGGGCCGGATTCACCCCTCCACTTT.

This chain links TRBV6-6 with TRBJ1-2; D is undetermined. This CDR3 contains 14 residues. V was shortened by 6 bases and J by 2 bases, with 13 bases between the two germline ends. In germline, CDR1 is MNHNY, CDR2 SVGAGI (reference sequence). For the CDR3, the DNA is TGTGCCAGCAGCCTACTTACGCTCAACTATGGCTACACCTTC. Translation: CASSLLTLNYGYTF.

This chain links TRBV6-4 with TRBJ1-1; maybe TRBD1 (5 bases). The CDR3 consists of 14 residues. V shed 4 bases and J shed 10 bases, with 19 bases lying between them. The germline V gene encodes CDR1 MRHNA and CDR2 SNTAGT. The CDR3: CASSGGDGRRRAFF. CDR3 coding DNA: TGTGCCAGCAGTGGGGGGGACGGGCGCCGAAGAGCTTTCTTT.

This clone was observed a single time. The gene calls are TRBV6-5 and TRBJ2-7; 7 bases fit TRBD2. Unmatched junction bases numbered 4, after V lost 2 bases and J lost 6 bases. The CDR3 is 13 residues long. Germline-derived CDR1 and CDR2 are MNHEY and SVGAGI. CDR3 sequence: CASSYGTITEQYF. For the CDR3, the DNA is TGTGCCAGCAGTTACGGGACTATAACCGAGCAGTACTTC.

V gene TRBV11-2 combines with J gene TRBJ2-5; D not certain. Gene TRBJ2-7 matches the end of the DNA better, so the J call may be wrong. This CDR3 spans 13 amino acids. From germline, CDR1 is SGHAT and CDR2 FQNNGV. The CDR3, as DNA: TGTGCCAGCAGCCTCAGGAGCTCCTACGAGCAGTACTTC. It specifies CASSLRSSYEQYF.

The J gene is TRBJ1-4, the V gene TRBV4-1; perhaps TRBD1 as D (6 bases). V dropped 4 bases and J dropped 0 bases, with 21 bases sitting between them. This CDR3 is 19 amino acids long. Germline V gene sequence: CDR1 MGHRA, CDR2 YSYEKL. This CDR3 reads CASSLSWGGLRATNEKLFF. CDR3 DNA sequence: TGCGCCAGCAGCCTATCATGGGGGGGGCTCAGGGCAACTAATGAAAAACTGTTTTTT.

V usage is TRBV18 and J usage is TRBJ2-7; 9 positions agree with TRBD1. Trimming cost V 3 bases and J 6 bases; bases outside gene matches: 9. CDR3 size: 15 residues. Per the germline V gene, CDR1 is KGHSH and CDR2 is LQKENI. As DNA, the CDR3 is TGTGCCAGCTCACCGTCGAACAGGGGGCTAAGCGAGCAGTACTTC. As protein: CASSPSNRGLSEQYF.

V and J are TRBV18 and TRBJ1-1; D may be TRBD1 (5 bases). The V end lost 3 bases, the J end lost 3 bases, and 14 bases lay between the germline ends. The germline CDR1 and CDR2 sequences are KGHSH and LQKENI. The CDR3 has 15 amino acids. CDR3 protein: CASSPETWGYTEAFF. CDR3 bases: TGTGCCAGCTCACCGGAGACCTGGGGGTACACTGAAGCTTTCTTT.

V usage is TRBV18 and J usage is TRBJ1-1, with D possibly TRBD1 on 6 matching bases. The CDR3 runs 13 residues. Germline loops: CDR1 KGHSH, CDR2 LQKENI. Trimming left V 4 bases short and J 3 bases short, with 9 bases between. CDR3 coding DNA: TGTGCCAGCTCACTCCGACAGGACACTGAAGCTTTCTTT. Its translation is CASSLRQDTEAFF.

The chain has TRBV19 and TRBJ2-2, with D hard to call. Germline V gene sequence: CDR1 LNHDA, CDR2 SQIVND (reference sequence). CDR3 length equals 12 residues. V was cut by 3 bases and J by 6 bases, with 5 bases left in between. CDR3 nucleotides: TGTGCCAGTAGTATCTTTCCCGGGGAGCTGTTTTTT. It specifies CASSIFPGELFF.